This TCR beta chain was sequenced in a study of CD8 T cells in Susac syndrome. Trimming removed 3 bases at V and 4 bases at J, with 12 bases between. CDR1 is SQVTM and CDR2 is ANQGSEA in the germline V gene. This CDR3 region has 13 residues. Peripheral blood CD8+ and CD4+ T cells were profiled by TCR beta sequencing. Treatment-naive patients with stable or active relapsing-remitting disease served as multiple sclerosis controls. Negative isolation was applied to CD8+ and CD4+ T cells, and FACS enrichment was applied to TEMRA cells. RNA totalling roughly 0.45 to 1 ug underwent reverse transcription with random hexamers. TCR beta CDR3 was amplified by immunoSEQ covering 54 Vbeta and 13 Jbeta. TCRdb used MiXCR to reprocess the immunoSEQ multiplex PCR reads, holding one entry per CDR3 protein. Seen here are hundreds of thousands of distinct CDR3 sequences, about 93% observed once, and the top ten hold 0.065% to 0.08%.

The sequence came from a human donor with multiple sclerosis. The sample consisted of CD4+ T cells from PBMCs. The V and J genes are TRBV29-1 and TRBJ1-2, with D perhaps matching TRBD1 (6 bases). The CDR3 coding sequence is TGCAGCGTTGATGACAGGTCCCCCTATGGCTACACCTTC. This sequence encodes CSVDDRSPYGYTF.